This entry describes one TCR beta chain. Its cognate antigen is unknown. The data belong to a study of lymphopenia after photon versus proton radiotherapy. Study-wide points: Relative stability marked proton patients; photon patients lost diversity and naive cells. A bigger post-nadir fall in TCR diversity correlated inversely with survival time in deceased patients.

V lost 5 bases and J 3 bases, leaving 11 bases between the germline ends. This CDR3 contains 14 residues. Germline V gene sequence: CDR1 SGHAT, CDR2 FQNNGV. Measured with immunoSEQ multiplex PCR; TCRdb has only the in-frame clones, and not every one. The table has tens of thousands of clones, approximately 84% seen once. This clonotype was obtained from a woman in her seventies with pancreatic cancer. Material: peripheral blood, obtained from a patient treated with proton-based radiotherapy. This chain uses TRBV11-2 with TRBJ2-1, with D maybe TRBD1 (5 bases). CDR3 sequence (DNA): TGTGCCAGCAGCCACAAAGGGGACTACAATGAGCAGTTCTTC. Amino acid sequence: CASSHKGDYNEQFF.